The sequence of this T cell receptor beta chain was determined in a study of blood T cell repertoires in COVID-19. Background on the study: Both acute and convalescent COVID-19 samples were obtained from the United States, Italy and Spain.

Study processing details: Estimation of nucleated cell counts was performed using reference gene primer amplification. TCRdb keeps only in-frame clones here, not all; method: immunoSEQ multiplex PCR. The V and J calls and clone size come from that table; D and trimming were worked out from the DNA. The sample comprises roughly 60,000 clones, around 86% of which are singletons, and approximately 3.6% rests with the top ten. CDR1 SGHVS and CDR2 FQNEAQ come from the germline V gene. V lost 6 bases, J lost 5 bases, and 9 bases stayed unmatched. This CDR3 comprises 16 residues. This sequence was found in a woman older than 75 with acute or convalescent COVID-19. The source material was peripheral blood. The chain carries TRBV7-8 and TRBJ2-2; TRBD2 matches at 10 bases. The chain's CDR3 is CASRLPSGSLTGELFF. CDR3 nucleotide sequence: TGTGCCAGCAGACTTCCTAGCGGGAGTCTTACCGGGGAGCTGTTTTTT.